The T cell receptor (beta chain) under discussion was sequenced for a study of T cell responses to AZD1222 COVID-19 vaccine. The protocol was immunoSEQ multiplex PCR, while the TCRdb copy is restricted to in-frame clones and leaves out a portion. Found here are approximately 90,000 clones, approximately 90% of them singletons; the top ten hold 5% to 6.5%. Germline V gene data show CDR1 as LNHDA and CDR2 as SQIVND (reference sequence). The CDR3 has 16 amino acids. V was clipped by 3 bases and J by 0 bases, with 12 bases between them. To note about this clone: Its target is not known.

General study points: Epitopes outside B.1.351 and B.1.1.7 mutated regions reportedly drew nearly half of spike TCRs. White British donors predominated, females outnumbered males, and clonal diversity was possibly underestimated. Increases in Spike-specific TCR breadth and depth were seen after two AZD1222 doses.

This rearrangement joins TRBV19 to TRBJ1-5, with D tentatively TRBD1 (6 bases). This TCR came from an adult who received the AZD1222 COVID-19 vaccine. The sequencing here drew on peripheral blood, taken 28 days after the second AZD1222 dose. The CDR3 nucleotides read TGTGCCAGTAGTATTGGGGGGGCCGGTAGCAATCAGCCCCAGCATTTT. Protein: CASSIGGAGSNQPQHF.